This T cell receptor beta chain was obtained from a study of vaccination and CD4 T cells after COVID-19. Treatment given: roughly ten-day PBMC culture with coronavirus spike peptide pools or control peptides (ViraFEST assay). Ahead of the COVID-19 pandemic (2011-2018), the CD4+ T cells of the unexposed donor were collected. Expansion of antigen-specific T cells with peptide pools by ViraFEST preceded sequencing of TCRs. Per well, approximately 2.1 million PBMCs were cultured in the presence of approximately 10 IU/ml IL-2 and approximately 10 ug/ml peptide pools. Negative selection recovered the CD4+ T cells once they had spent 10 days in culture. The study sequenced cultured CD4+ T cell DNA using the Oncomine TCR Beta short-read assay. The template was genomic DNA from cultured CD4+ T cells. Each CDR3 protein gets one entry after TCRdb re-called the PCR reads with MiXCR. The table shows some 10,000 distinct CDR3 sequences, with 30% to 45% occurring only once.

Regarding this clonotype: Its specificity is unknown.

V shed 4 bases and J shed 5 bases, with 12 bases lying between them. Germline CDR1 MNHEY, CDR2 SVGEGT. CDR3 length: 14 residues. The sequenced material came from CD4+ T cells from blood, cultured in vitro. The receptor's source is a human donor in good health. This rearrangement joins TRBV6-2 or TRBV6-3 to TRBJ2-1; D is uncertain. CDR3 sequence: CASSSADGHNEQFF. CDR3 coding DNA: TGTGCCAGCAGTTCGGCGGACGGTCACAATGAGCAGTTCTTC.